This T cell receptor beta chain appears in the sequencing data of a study of response to subunit inactivated influenza vaccine. This clonotype was counted between two and nine times. MiXCR was run by TCRdb on the RT-PCR reads, yielding one entry per CDR3 protein. The sample consists of fewer than 700,000 distinct CDR3 sequences, under 15% of them appearing once. The germline gives CDR1 LGHNA, CDR2 YNFKEQ. Trimming cost V 0 bases and J 6 bases, with 13 bases left between them. The CDR3 covers 15 residues. This rearrangement joins TRBV4-2 to TRBJ2-3; D is undetermined. Source: PBMCs from blood, taken more than 35 days after vaccination. This TCR derives from a man between 50 and 59 years old who received an inactivated influenza vaccine. CDR3 region: CASSQDYASSDTQYF. CDR3 in DNA: TGTGCCAGCAGCCAAGATTACGCTTCTTCGGATACGCAGTATTTT.